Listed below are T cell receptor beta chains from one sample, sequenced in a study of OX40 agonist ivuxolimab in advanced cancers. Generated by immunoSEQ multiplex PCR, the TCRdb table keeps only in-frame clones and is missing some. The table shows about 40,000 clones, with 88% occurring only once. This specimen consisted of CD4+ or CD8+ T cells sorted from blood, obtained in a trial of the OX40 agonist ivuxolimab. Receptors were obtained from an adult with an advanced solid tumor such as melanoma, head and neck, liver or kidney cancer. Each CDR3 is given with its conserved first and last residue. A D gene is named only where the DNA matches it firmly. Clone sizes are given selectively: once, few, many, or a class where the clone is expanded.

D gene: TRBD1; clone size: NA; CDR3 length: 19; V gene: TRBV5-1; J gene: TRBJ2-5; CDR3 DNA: TGCGCCAGCAGCTTGCGAGAAATCCGGGACAGGGGAGGCCAAGAGACCCAGTACTTC; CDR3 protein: CASSLREIRDRGGQETQYF
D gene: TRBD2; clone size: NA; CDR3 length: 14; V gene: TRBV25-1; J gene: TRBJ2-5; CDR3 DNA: TGTGCCAGCAGTGAATTCGGGGGGGAAGAGACCCAGTACTTC; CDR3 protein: CASSEFGGEETQYF
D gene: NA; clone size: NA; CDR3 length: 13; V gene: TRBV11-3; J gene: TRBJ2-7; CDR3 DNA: TGTGCCAGCAGCCCCCGAGAGAACCACGAGCAGTACTTC; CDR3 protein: CASSPRENHEQYF
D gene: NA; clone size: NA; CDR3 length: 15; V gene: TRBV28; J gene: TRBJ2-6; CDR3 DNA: TGTGCCAGCAGTCCCCACAGCTCTGGGGCCAACGTCCTGACTTTC; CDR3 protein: CASSPHSSGANVLTF
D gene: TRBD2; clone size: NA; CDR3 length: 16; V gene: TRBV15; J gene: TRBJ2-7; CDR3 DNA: TGTGCCACCAGCGATCGCCTAGCGGATCCTGGGAATGAGCAGTACTTC; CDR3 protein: CATSDRLADPGNEQYF
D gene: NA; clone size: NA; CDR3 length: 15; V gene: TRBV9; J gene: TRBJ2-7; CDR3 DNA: TGTGCCAGCAGCGTAGGGTCCAGCGTAACCTACGAGCAGTACTTC; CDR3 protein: CASSVGSSVTYEQYF
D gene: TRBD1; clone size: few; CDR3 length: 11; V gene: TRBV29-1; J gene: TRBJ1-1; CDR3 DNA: TGCAGCGGCAGGGACAGGGAAGAAGCTTTCTTT; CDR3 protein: CSGRDREEAFF
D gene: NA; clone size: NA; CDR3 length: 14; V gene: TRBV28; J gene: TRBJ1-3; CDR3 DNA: TGTGCCGGCCACGGACGTACCTCTGGAAACACCATATATTTT; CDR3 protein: CAGHGRTSGNTIYF
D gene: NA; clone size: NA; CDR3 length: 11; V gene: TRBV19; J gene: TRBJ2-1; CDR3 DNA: TGTGCCAGTAGTCCTCATAAGGTGCAGTTCTTC; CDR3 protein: CASSPHKVQFF
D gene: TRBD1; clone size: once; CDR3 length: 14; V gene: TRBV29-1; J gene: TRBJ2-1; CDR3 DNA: TGCAGCGAAAGGGCGACAGGGACCTACAATGAGCAGTTCTTC; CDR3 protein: CSERATGTYNEQFF
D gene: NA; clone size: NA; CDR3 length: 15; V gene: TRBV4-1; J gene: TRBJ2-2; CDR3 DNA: TGCGCCAGCAGCCCAGAGGGGAGAGCCACCGGGGAGCTGTTTTTT; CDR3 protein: CASSPEGRATGELFF
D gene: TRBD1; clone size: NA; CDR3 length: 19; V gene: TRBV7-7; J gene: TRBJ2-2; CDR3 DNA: TGTGCTAGCAGCCCGCCCCATATTCTCAGGGGGAATTACACCGGGGAGCTGTTTTTT; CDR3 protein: CASSPPHILRGNYTGELFF
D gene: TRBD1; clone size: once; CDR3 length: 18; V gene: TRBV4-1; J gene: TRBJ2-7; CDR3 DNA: TGCGCCAGCAGCCTCGACTACTCCCAGGGGGCACCGTCCTACGAGCAGTACTTC; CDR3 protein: CASSLDYSQGAPSYEQYF
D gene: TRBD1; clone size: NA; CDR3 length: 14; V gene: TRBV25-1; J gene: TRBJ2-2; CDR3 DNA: TGTGCCAGCAGTGGGACAGGGGGCTTGGGGGAGCTGTTTTTT; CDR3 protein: CASSGTGGLGELFF
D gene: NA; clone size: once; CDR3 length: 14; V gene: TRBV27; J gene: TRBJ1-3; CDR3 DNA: NA; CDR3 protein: CASSTSYSGNTIYF
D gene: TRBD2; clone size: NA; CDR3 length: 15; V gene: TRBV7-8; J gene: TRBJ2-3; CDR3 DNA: TGTGCCAGCAGCTTAGGCGGGAGGGGCACAGATACGCAGTATTTT; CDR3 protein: CASSLGGRGTDTQYF
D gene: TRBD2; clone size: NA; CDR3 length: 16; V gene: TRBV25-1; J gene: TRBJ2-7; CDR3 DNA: TGTGCCAGCAGTGACCCCGGGACTAGCGGGAGTTACGAGCAGTACTTC; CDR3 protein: CASSDPGTSGSYEQYF
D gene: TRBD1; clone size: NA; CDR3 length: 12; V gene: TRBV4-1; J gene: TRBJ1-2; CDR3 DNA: TGCGCCAGCAGCTCAGGGGGCCACGGCTACACCTTC; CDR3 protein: CASSSGGHGYTF
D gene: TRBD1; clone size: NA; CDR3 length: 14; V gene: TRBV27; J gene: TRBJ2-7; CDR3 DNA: TGTGCCAGCAGTTCTGTGGACAGGGCATACGAGCAGTACTTC; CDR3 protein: CASSSVDRAYEQYF
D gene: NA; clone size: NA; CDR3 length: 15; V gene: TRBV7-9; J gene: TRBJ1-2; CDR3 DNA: TGTGCCAGCAGCTCGACAGCCGCTCATATCTATGGCTACACCTTC; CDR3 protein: CASSSTAAHIYGYTF
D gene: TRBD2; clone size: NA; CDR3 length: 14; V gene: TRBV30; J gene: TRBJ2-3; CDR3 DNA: TGTGCCAAGGGACTAGCGGGCCACACAGATACGCAGTATTTT; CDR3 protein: CAKGLAGHTDTQYF
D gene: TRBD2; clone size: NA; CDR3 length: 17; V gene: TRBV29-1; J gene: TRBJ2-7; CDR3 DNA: TGCAGCGCCTTGGGGGGACTAGCGGGAGTCCCCTCCTACGAGCAGTACTTC; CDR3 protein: CSALGGLAGVPSYEQYF
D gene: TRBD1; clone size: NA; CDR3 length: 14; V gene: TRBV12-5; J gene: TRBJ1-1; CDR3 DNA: TGTGCTAGTGGTTTAGGGACAGGGAACACTGAAGCTTTCTTT; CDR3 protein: CASGLGTGNTEAFF
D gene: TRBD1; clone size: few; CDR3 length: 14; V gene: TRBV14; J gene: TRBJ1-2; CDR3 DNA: TGTGCCAGCAGCCAAGTCGGGACAGGGTATGGCTACACCTTC; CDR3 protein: CASSQVGTGYGYTF
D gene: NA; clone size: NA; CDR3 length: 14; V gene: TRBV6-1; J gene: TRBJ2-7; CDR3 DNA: TGTGCCAGCAACCTGATGGGGGGAGAATACGAGCAGTACTTC; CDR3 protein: CASNLMGGEYEQYF
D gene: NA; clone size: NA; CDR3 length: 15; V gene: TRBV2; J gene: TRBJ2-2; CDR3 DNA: TGTGCCAGCAGTGAACGTGTCGCGAACACCGGGGAGCTGTTTTTT; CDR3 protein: CASSERVANTGELFF
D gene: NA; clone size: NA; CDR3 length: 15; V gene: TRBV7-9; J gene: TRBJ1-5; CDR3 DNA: TGTGCCAGCAGCTTAGCGGGACGCGGCAATCAGCCCCAGCATTTT; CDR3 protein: CASSLAGRGNQPQHF
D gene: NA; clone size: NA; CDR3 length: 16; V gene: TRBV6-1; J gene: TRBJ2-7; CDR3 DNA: TGTGCCAGCAGTGAAGCGAAGGAGGGCAGGGTCTACGAGCAGTACTTC; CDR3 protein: CASSEAKEGRVYEQYF
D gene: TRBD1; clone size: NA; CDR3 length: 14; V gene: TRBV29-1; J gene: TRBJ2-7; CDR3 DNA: TGCAGCGTTAGGGGGGACAGGGGGCCTTACGAGCAGTACTTC; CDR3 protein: CSVRGDRGPYEQYF
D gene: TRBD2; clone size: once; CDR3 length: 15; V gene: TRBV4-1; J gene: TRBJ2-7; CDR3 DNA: TGCGCCAGCAGCCCCGGGTTAGCGGGAGGATACGAGCAGTACTTC; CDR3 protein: CASSPGLAGGYEQYF
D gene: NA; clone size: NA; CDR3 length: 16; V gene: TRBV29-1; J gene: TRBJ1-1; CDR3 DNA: TGCAGCGTTGAAGTCTACGGTGACTACATGAACACTGAAGCTTTCTTT; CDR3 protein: CSVEVYGDYMNTEAFF
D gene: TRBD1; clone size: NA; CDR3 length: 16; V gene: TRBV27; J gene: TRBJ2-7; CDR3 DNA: TGTGCCAGCAGCCTCCTCAGGGGGCGCCTGGCCTACGAGCAGTACTTC; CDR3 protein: CASSLLRGRLAYEQYF
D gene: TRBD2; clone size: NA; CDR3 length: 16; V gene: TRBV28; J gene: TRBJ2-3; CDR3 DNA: TGTGCCAGCAGTTTAGGTGGAGCGGGAGGGTTAGATACGCAGTATTTT; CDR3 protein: CASSLGGAGGLDTQYF
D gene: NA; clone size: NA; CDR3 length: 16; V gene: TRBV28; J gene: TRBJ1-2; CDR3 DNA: TGTGCCAGCAGTCCCCCGGACACGGTTGCTAACTATGGCTACACCTTC; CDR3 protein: CASSPPDTVANYGYTF
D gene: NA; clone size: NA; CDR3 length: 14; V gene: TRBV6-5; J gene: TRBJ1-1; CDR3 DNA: TGTGCCAGCAGGGACCTCGCCCCGAACACTGAAGCTTTCTTT; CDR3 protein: CASRDLAPNTEAFF
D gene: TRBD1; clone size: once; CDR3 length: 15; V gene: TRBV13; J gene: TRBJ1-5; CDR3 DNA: TGTGCCAGCAGCCGTGGACAGGGTGACAATCAGCCCCAGCATTTT; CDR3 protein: CASSRGQGDNQPQHF
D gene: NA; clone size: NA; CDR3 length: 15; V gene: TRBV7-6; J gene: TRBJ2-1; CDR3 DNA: TGTGCCAGCAGCCTCTTTTTGCGGGCCTACAATGAGCAGTTCTTC; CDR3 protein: CASSLFLRAYNEQFF